This entry lists 29 T cell receptor beta chains sequenced from one sample in a study of blood T cells in healthy people across ages (dated by TCRdb to between 2014 and 2017). The library came from 5' RACE. Instrument used: Illumina HiSeq 2500. The second PCR ran for roughly 7 to 11 cycles and used a J-beta primer mix along with a sample-barcoded 5' primer. TCRdb handled the public reads itself, with Q25 trimming in fastp and clone calling in MiXCR, and kept productive beta chains. Rows with one shared CDR3 protein collapse into an entry with the most common genes and DNA. Counted in this sample were around 1.7 million distinct CDR3 sequences; 28% of them appeared once. Over 7% of the sample lies in the top ten. Material for sequencing was blood. The receptors originated from a woman in her 30s in good health.

The V call is TRBV14, the J call TRBJ2-1, with 7 nucleotides matching TRBD2. The V gene end was trimmed by 0 bases and the J gene end by 7 bases; junction bases not matched to a gene: 18. The germline V gene has CDR1 SGHDN and CDR2 FVKESK. This CDR3 has 19 residues. CDR3 sequence (DNA): TGTGCCAGCAGCCAAGATATCCCCGGGACGCCAAGGGGAGGGAATGAGCAGTTCTTC. This sequence encodes CASSQDIPGTPRGGNEQFF.

The chain combines TRBV7-8 with TRBJ2-7; weak D call: TRBD2 (6 bases). The CDR3 extends over 14 amino acids. Trimming cost V 4 bases and J 6 bases, with 16 bases left between them. Germline V gene data show CDR1 as SGHVS and CDR2 as FQNEAQ. The CDR3 here is CASSSSRTTGEQYF. In DNA, the CDR3 is TGTGCCAGCAGCTCGTCGCGGACTACCGGCGAGCAGTACTTC.

This clonotype has more than one count but fewer than ten. The chain has TRBV18 and TRBJ1-2; 7 nucleotides align to TRBD1. J was trimmed by 7 bases and V by 2 bases; bases with no gene match: 7. The CDR3 contains 14 residues. Germline V lookup: CDR1 KGHSH, CDR2 LQKENI. The CDR3 protein is CASSPSRDSPGYTF. CDR3 DNA sequence: TGTGCCAGCTCACCATCTCGGGACAGTCCTGGCTACACCTTC.

This clonotype has just a few counts. V usage is TRBV28 and J usage is TRBJ2-3; tentative D call: TRBD2 (5 bases). The V gene's germline CDR1 is MDHEN and CDR2 SYDVKM. V shed 9 bases and J shed 6 bases, with 19 bases lying between them. The CDR3 consists of 14 residues. CDR3 nucleotides: TGTGCCAGTTTAGGCCCCATCGGGGTGGATACGCAGTATTTT. Translation gives CASLGPIGVDTQYF.

The chain links TRBV15 to TRBJ2-5, with 8 positions matching TRBD1. In germline, CDR1 is LNHNV, CDR2 YYDKDF (reference sequence). With V trimmed by 4 bases and J by 4 bases, 11 bases remained unmatched. The CDR3 runs 16 residues. CDR3 residues: CATSKGQGPIRETQYF. The CDR3, as DNA: TGTGCCACCAGCAAAGGACAGGGCCCGATAAGAGAGACCCAGTACTTC.

This clonotype was seen a few times. The J gene is TRBJ2-5, the V gene TRBV30, with unresolved D. Germline lookup yields CDR1 GTSNPN and CDR2 SVGIG (reference sequence). The CDR3 extends over 13 amino acids. Deletions cut 1 base from V and 3 bases from J, with 9 bases between. CDR3 in amino acids: CAWSGPAKETQYF. The DNA of the CDR3 is TGTGCCTGGAGTGGTCCAGCGAAAGAGACCCAGTACTTC.

V usage is TRBV20-1 and J usage is TRBJ1-1, with D tentatively TRBD1 (6 bases). From germline, CDR1 is DFQATT and CDR2 SNEGSKA (reference sequence). This CDR3 region has 12 residues. Trimming cost V 6 bases and J 5 bases, with 13 bases left between them. CDR3 region: CSAVGGRTEAFF. In nucleotides, the CDR3 is TGCAGTGCGGTAGGGGGACGAACTGAAGCTTTCTTT.

This chain connects TRBV24-1 to TRBJ2-7; D remains unclear. Trimming shortened V by 2 bases and J by 0 bases, and 4 bases separated the two germline ends. This CDR3 has 13 amino acids. Germline CDR1 KGHDR, CDR2 SFDVKD. CDR3 in DNA: TGTGCCACCAGTGATTACAACTCCTACGAGCAGTACTTC. This codes for CATSDYNSYEQYF.

This clonotype was found a few times. This chain joins TRBV30 and TRBJ2-3, with D possibly being TRBD2 (5 bases). V lost 0 bases and J lost 0, with 10 bases in between. Looked up from germline, CDR1 is GTSNPN and CDR2 is SVGIG (reference sequence). The CDR3 spans 15 residues. CDR3: CAWSVVAFSTDTQYF. Here the CDR3 DNA reads TGTGCCTGGAGTGTAGTAGCGTTTAGCACAGATACGCAGTATTTT.

This clonotype was recorded a few times. This chain connects TRBV12-5 to TRBJ2-1; 7 bases map to TRBD1. The CDR3 contains 15 residues. In germline, CDR1 is LGHNT, CDR2 FRNRAP. V shed 6 bases and J 6 bases; nucleotides not matched to a gene: 11. The CDR3 DNA follows: TGTGCTAGTGGGCCCCCCGGACAGGTGGGCAATGAGCAGTTCTTC. It yields the protein CASGPPGQVGNEQFF. The complete variable domain, with remaining parts taken from reference TRBV12-5 and TRBJ2-1, reads DARVTQTPRHKVTEMGQEVTMRCQPILGHNTVFWYRQTMMQGLELLAYFRNRAPLDDSGMPKDRFSAEMPDATLATLKIQPSEPRDSAVYFCASGPPGQVGNEQFFGPGTRLTVL.

This clonotype was seen a handful of times. V is TRBV28 and J is TRBJ2-1; the match to TRBD1 covers 10 bases. CDR1 is MDHEN and CDR2 is SYDVKM in the germline V gene. With V trimmed by 5 bases and J by 7 bases, 8 bases remained unmatched. The CDR3 extends over 15 amino acids. The CDR3 coding sequence is TGTGCCAGCAGTATCTACGGGACAGGGGATAATGAGCAGTTCTTC. As protein: CASSIYGTGDNEQFF. Using reference TRBV28 and TRBJ2-1 for the parts outside the CDR3, the full variable domain is DVKVTQSSRYLVKRTGEKVFLECVQDMDHENMFWYRQDPGLGLRLIYFSYDVKMKEKGDIPEGYSVSREKKERFSLILESASTNQTSMYLCASSIYGTGDNEQFFGPGTRLTVL.

The sample holds a few counts of this clonotype. The rearrangement joins TRBV30 to TRBJ2-4; D may correspond to TRBD1 or TRBD2 (7 bases each). Judging by the DNA end, TRBJ2-7 fits better; the J call may be wrong. Germline assignment: CDR1 GTSNPN and CDR2 SVGIG (reference sequence). CDR3 size: 13 residues. The DNA of the CDR3 is TGTGCCTGGAGTCGTCAGGGGGGGAACGAGCAGTACTTC. It codes for CAWSRQGGNEQYF.

The chain carries TRBV20-1 and TRBJ1-6; the D gene is possibly TRBD1 (6 bases). Trimming took off 6 bases at V and 6 bases at J, with 12 bases between the two ends. Germline V gene data show CDR1 as DFQATT and CDR2 as SNEGSKA (reference sequence). The CDR3 is 13 residues long. The CDR3 is CSAGGGANSPLHF. DNA of the CDR3: TGCAGTGCGGGGGGCGGGGCTAATTCACCCCTCCACTTT.

In its sample, this clonotype was seen a few times. The V and J genes are TRBV30 and TRBJ1-1, with a weak D call TRBD1 (5 bases). Trimming shortened V by 5 bases and J by 10 bases, and 14 bases separated the two germline ends. This CDR3 spans 11 amino acids. Germline loops: CDR1 GTSNPN, CDR2 SVGIG (reference sequence). The CDR3: CAWEAGRGAFF. Written as DNA, the CDR3 is TGTGCCTGGGAGGCGGGGAGGGGAGCTTTCTTT.

This clonotype was detected a few times. V is TRBV12-3 or TRBV12-4 and J is TRBJ1-5; no reliable D call. The CDR3 covers 14 residues. The V end was cut by 5 bases, the J end by 7 bases, with 15 bases between. The CDR3 bases are TGTGCCAGCAGTCCCCTCCCGGGCCCCCAGCCCCAGCATTTT. It specifies CASSPLPGPQPQHF.

In regard to this clonotype: Germline and junction disagree at one end, which may indicate a read error. This chain links TRBV19 with TRBJ1-6; D is unresolved. The CDR3 runs 13 residues. Germline values: CDR1 LNHDA, CDR2 SQIVND (reference sequence). The CDR3 nucleotides read TGTGTCAGTAGTATGACCGCTAATTCACCCCTCCACTTT. It translates to CVSSMTANSPLHF.

J is TRBJ2-7 and V is TRBV3-1; D might be TRBD1 (6 bases). The J call may be faulty, since TRBJ2-5 better matches the DNA end. The CDR3 contains 13 residues. The germline CDR1 and CDR2 sequences are LGHDT and YNNKEL (reference sequence). The CDR3 DNA is TGTGCCAGCAGCCCAGGGGTTTGGGAGACCCAGTACTTC. This codes for CASSPGVWETQYF.

The rearrangement joins TRBV5-1 to TRBJ2-3, with TRBD2 identical over 12 bases. Per germline, CDR1 SGHRS and CDR2 YFSETQ. CDR3 length: 16 amino acids. After removal of 4 bases from V and 2 bases from J, the junction contained 5 bases not matched to a gene. This chain's CDR3 is CASSIGLAGTTDTQYF. DNA for the CDR3: TGCGCCAGCAGCATCGGACTAGCGGGGACCACAGATACGCAGTATTTT. Full variable domain (remainder filled in from reference TRBV5-1 and TRBJ2-3): KAGVTQTPRYLIKTRGQQVTLSCSPISGHRSVSWYQQTPGQGLQFLFEYFSETQRNKGNFPGRFSGRQFSNSRSEMNVSTLELGDSALYLCASSIGLAGTTDTQYFGPGTRLTVL.

CDR3 nucleotide sequence: TGTGCCAGCAGCTTGAGAGAATACAGGGGTCCTGAAGCTTTCTTT. It is translated as CASSLREYRGPEAFF. The rearrangement joins TRBV5-5 to TRBJ1-1; 7 nucleotides match TRBD1. Trimming removed 1 base from V and 6 bases from J; junction bases left unmatched: 9. From germline, CDR1 is SGHKS and CDR2 YYEKEE (reference sequence). The CDR3 runs to 15 residues.

The genes are TRBV20-1 and TRBJ1-5; maybe TRBD1 (5 bases). Germline V gene data show CDR1 as DFQATT and CDR2 as SNEGSKA (reference sequence). The CDR3 runs to 14 residues. Trimming left V 0 bases short and J 7 bases short, with 13 bases between. This chain's CDR3 is CSAREGGEGQPQHF. The CDR3 coding sequence is TGCAGTGCTAGAGAGGGGGGGGAAGGACAGCCCCAGCATTTT.

A few counts support this clonotype. CDR3: CASSGAVLAKNIQYF. The CDR3 DNA reads as TGTGCCAGCAGCGGTGCGGTACTAGCCAAAAACATTCAGTACTTC. The chain links TRBV9 to TRBJ2-4; D is unclear. Trimming took off 3 bases at V and 0 bases at J, with 10 bases between the two ends. This CDR3 contains 15 residues. Germline CDR1 is SGDLS and CDR2 is YYNGEE. Full variable domain (missing parts from reference TRBV9 and TRBJ2-4): DSGVTQTPKHLITATGQRVTLRCSPRSGDLSVYWYQQSLDQGLQFLIQYYNGEERAKGNILERFSAQQFPDLHSELNLSSLELGDSALYFCASSGAVLAKNIQYFGAGTRLSVL.

This clonotype has just a few counts. The genes are TRBV20-1 and TRBJ1-4, with 8 bases that match TRBD1. This CDR3 spans 15 amino acids. The V and J ends lost 1 base and 6 bases, in that order; junction bases with no gene match: 7. Germline CDR1 reads DFQATT; CDR2 reads SNEGSKA (reference sequence). The CDR3 DNA reads TGCAGTGCTAGAGCCCTCAGACAGGGGTATGAAAAACTGTTTTTT. This encodes CSARALRQGYEKLFF.

The chain recombines TRBV18 with TRBJ2-1; 8 nucleotides agree with TRBD2. The junction had 6 bases not matched to a gene; V was cut back by 2 bases and J by 3 bases. The CDR3 contains 16 residues. Per germline, CDR1 KGHSH and CDR2 LQKENI. The CDR3 bases are TGTGCCAGCTCACCATACTCGCGGGAGGTCTACAATGAGCAGTTCTTC. Its protein product is CASSPYSREVYNEQFF.

With regard to this clonotype: This clone may be a read error of a much larger clone one base away. This rearrangement joins TRBV9 to TRBJ2-1, with a tentative D call TRBD2 (7 bases). The germline V gene encodes CDR1 SGDLS and CDR2 YYNGEE. This CDR3 is 14 amino acids long. CDR3 amino acids: CASRVLSEGGKQFF. DNA for the CDR3: TGTGCCAGCCGCGTCTTATCCGAGGGGGGGAAGCAGTTCTTC.

This clonotype was counted between two and nine times. The genes are TRBV4-2 and TRBJ2-3; 10 nucleotides agree with TRBD2. CDR1 LGHNA and CDR2 YNFKEQ come from the germline V gene. This CDR3 comprises 19 residues. The ends lost 0 bases at V and 2 bases at J; junction bases unmatched: 11. CDR3 coding DNA: TGTGCCAGCAGCCAAGATAGCGGGGGGCCGCGCGTCGACACAGATACGCAGTATTTT. Translated, it gives CASSQDSGGPRVDTDTQYF.

The chain is built from TRBV11-2 and TRBJ1-2; TRBD1 agrees at 8 bases. The germline V gene has CDR1 SGHAT and CDR2 FQNNGV. The CDR3 totals 15 residues. The ends lost 5 bases at V and 8 bases at J; junction bases unmatched: 13. The DNA for the CDR3 is TGTGCCAGCAGCCAGATTCCCCAGGGGGCGCGAGGCTACACCTTC. It codes for CASSQIPQGARGYTF.

This chain connects TRBV5-1 to TRBJ1-1; D is unclear. V shed 1 base and J shed 1 base, with 11 bases lying between them. Germline lookup yields CDR1 SGHRS and CDR2 YFSETQ. This CDR3 has 15 residues. The CDR3: CASSLIGRSNTEAFF. CDR3 in DNA: TGCGCCAGCAGCTTGATAGGCCGGTCGAACACTGAAGCTTTCTTT.

In this sample, this clonotype turned up a few times. The chain carries TRBV2 and TRBJ1-2; a possible D gene is TRBD1 (6 bases). V lost 8 bases to trimming and J lost 2 bases, with 18 bases between them. Germline values: CDR1 SNHLY, CDR2 FYNNEI. CDR3 length: 15 amino acids. The CDR3 bases are TGTGCCAGCCGGGGGGGGGCGCTGAAAAACTATGGCTACACCTTC. Translating gives CASRGGALKNYGYTF.

The rearrangement joins TRBV14 to TRBJ1-5; D call uncertain. The CDR3 is 14 amino acids. Germline V lookup: CDR1 SGHDN, CDR2 FVKESK. Trimming removed 6 bases at V and 2 bases at J, with 11 bases between. The chain's CDR3 is CASRKHGGNQPQHF. The CDR3 bases are TGTGCCAGCAGAAAACATGGGGGCAATCAGCCCCAGCATTTT.